This T cell receptor beta chain was recorded in a study of glioma-infiltrating T cells after dendritic cell vaccination. This clone occurred many times. TCRdb keeps only in-frame clones here, not all; method: immunoSEQ multiplex PCR. The table lists 80,000 to 100,000 clones, 79% of them singletons. Germline values: CDR1 MNHNS, CDR2 SASEGT. Deletions cut 5 bases from V and 8 bases from J, with 19 bases between. CDR3 length: 15 residues. The TCR was taken from a human donor with glioblastoma. Sequenced material: blood, taken before dendritic cell vaccination. This sequence joins TRBV6-1 and TRBJ1-5, with D tentatively TRBD1 (6 bases). The DNA of the CDR3 is TGTGCCAGCAGTCCCACGGGACATATACCGGAGCCCCAGCATTTT. Its protein is CASSPTGHIPEPQHF.